Each of the 13 T cell receptor beta chains below was sequenced from the same sample in a study of T cells after yellow fever vaccination. TCRdb analysed the 5' RACE reads with MiXCR anew, one entry per CDR3 protein. The sample records around 73,000 distinct CDR3 sequences, around 7.7% being singletons. Here the sequenced sample was CD8+ T cells sorted from PBMCs, taken on the day of the yellow fever booster vaccination. These receptors originate from a man aged 30 to 39 who received the YFV17D yellow fever vaccine.

This clonotype was found many times. The chain recombines TRBV24-1 with TRBJ2-7; tentative D call: TRBD1 (5 bases). V dropped 4 bases and J dropped 5 bases, with 14 bases sitting between them. The CDR3 spans 14 residues. Germline V CDR1 and CDR2: KGHDR, SFDVKD. CDR3 amino acids: CATSDLDTGDEQYF. Here the CDR3 DNA reads TGTGCCACCAGTGACCTGGACACCGGAGACGAGCAGTACTTC.

This rearrangement joins TRBV7-6 to TRBJ2-1; TRBD2 might be the D (5 bases). The CDR3 is 17 residues long. The V end was cut by 5 bases, the J end by 3 bases, with 20 bases between. Germline lookup yields CDR1 SGHVS and CDR2 FNYEAQ. This CDR3 is CASSATKRTTLYNEQFF. CDR3 nucleotides: TGTGCCAGCAGCGCAACGAAGCGGACGACCCTCTACAATGAGCAGTTCTTC.

V and J are TRBV12-3 or TRBV12-4 and TRBJ2-5, with D unresolved. CDR3 length: 13 residues. The V gene lost 0 bases and the J gene lost 5 bases, with 7 bases spanning the gap. The CDR3 loop is CASSLALGETQYF. CDR3 DNA: TGTGCCAGCAGTTTAGCGCTCGGGGAGACCCAGTACTTC.

This clonotype was found a few times. This chain connects TRBV7-9 to TRBJ2-3; unclear D gene. Per germline, CDR1 SEHNR and CDR2 FQNEAQ (reference sequence). This CDR3 is 15 amino acids long. Trimming left V 5 bases short and J 2 bases short, with 14 bases between. The CDR3 loop is CASSPPRLPTDTQYF. The CDR3 DNA sequence: TGTGCCAGCAGCCCTCCCCGGCTTCCCACAGATACGCAGTATTTT.

This clonotype was detected only a few times. The V and J genes are TRBV27 and TRBJ1-5; D not certain. Germline V CDR1 and CDR2: MNHEY, SMNVEV (reference sequence). V lost 0 bases to trimming and J lost 4 bases, with 10 bases between them. This CDR3 comprises 15 residues. This chain's CDR3 is CASSLSDQKNQPQHF. CDR3 bases: TGTGCCAGCAGTTTATCGGACCAGAAGAATCAGCCCCAGCATTTT.

Comments on this clonotype: In this CDR3 the conserved last residue, phenylalanine or tryptophan, is missing, so a read error is likely. This rearrangement joins TRBV5-5 to TRBJ2-1; no reliable D call. The CDR3 consists of 10 residues. V lost 2 bases to trimming and J lost 8 bases, with 2 bases between them. The V gene's germline CDR1 is SGHKS and CDR2 YYEKEE (reference sequence). The CDR3 sequence: CASSFHEQFS. The CDR3, as DNA: TGTGCCAGCAGCTTCCATGAGCAGTTCTCC.

The rearrangement joins TRBV7-9 to TRBJ2-5, with 8 bases matching TRBD1. With 5 bases clipped from V and 2 bases from J, the junction kept 4 bases outside the gene matches. The germline CDR1 and CDR2 sequences are SEHNR and FQNEAQ (reference sequence). This CDR3 has 14 residues. CDR3 DNA sequence: TGTGCCAGCAGCCCCGGGACAGGACAAGAGACCCAGTACTTC. It codes for CASSPGTGQETQYF.

The V gene is TRBV9, the J gene TRBJ2-3; TRBD2 matches 10 bases. Germline CDR1 reads SGDLS; CDR2 reads YYNGEE. The V segment lost 0 bases and the J segment 1 base; nucleotides outside the gene matches: 8. This CDR3 comprises 18 residues. CDR3 loop: CASSVGAGGPIGTDTQYF. Written as DNA, the CDR3 is TGTGCCAGCAGCGTAGGAGCGGGAGGGCCTATCGGCACAGATACGCAGTATTTT.

This clonotype has more than one count but fewer than ten. The chain has TRBV4-3 and TRBJ2-3, with D perhaps matching TRBD1 (5 bases). The V end was cut by 1 base, the J end by 4 bases, with 12 bases between. Germline lookup yields CDR1 LGHNA and CDR2 YSLEER. The CDR3 contains 15 residues. The CDR3 bases are TGCGCCAGCAGCCAAGTGACAGAAAAAGCAGATACGCAGTATTTT. This translates into CASSQVTEKADTQYF.

This chain links TRBV24-1 with TRBJ2-1, with 10 bases aligning to TRBD2. V was pared by 10 bases and J by 5 bases, with 4 bases of the junction left unmatched. There are 13 residues in the CDR3. Germline lookup yields CDR1 KGHDR and CDR2 SFDVKD. CDR3 region: CATKGLADNEQFF. The CDR3 DNA reads TGTGCCACAAAAGGACTAGCGGACAATGAGCAGTTCTTC.

This chain links TRBV9 with TRBJ2-7; D gene uncertain. The germline V gene has CDR1 SGDLS and CDR2 YYNGEE. The CDR3 has 8 amino acids. CDR3 residues: CVGREQYF. For the CDR3, the DNA is TGTGTAGGTCGCGAGCAGTACTTC.

This clonotype was recorded at least ten times. V gene TRBV4-2 combines with J gene TRBJ2-1, with unresolved D. Germline V gives CDR1 LGHNA, CDR2 YNFKEQ. Trimming stripped 1 base from V and 6 bases from J, with 1 base between. CDR3 length: 11 residues. Here the CDR3 reads CASSQVNEQFF. DNA of the CDR3: TGTGCCAGCAGCCAAGTCAATGAGCAGTTCTTC.

V and J are TRBV13 and TRBJ1-1; possibly TRBD1 for D (5 bases). V lost 6 bases and J 4 bases, leaving 9 bases between the germline ends. CDR1 and CDR2 from the germline V gene are PRHDT and FYEKMQ (reference sequence). The CDR3 runs to 12 residues. The CDR3 DNA reads TGTGCCAGCAGGGGGGTCGGCACTGAAGCTTTCTTT. The encoded protein is CASRGVGTEAFF.